Listed below are T cell receptor beta chains from one sample, sequenced in a study of blood T cell repertoires in COVID-19. Measured with immunoSEQ multiplex PCR; TCRdb has only the in-frame clones, and not every one. This sample has about 170,000 clones; about four fifths occur once, and the top ten carry roughly 7.7%. The sequencing sample was made of peripheral blood. The receptors were sampled from a man aged 40-50 years who had recovered from COVID-19. The CDR3 runs from the conserved cysteine through the conserved F or W. A D gene is named only where the DNA matches it firmly. The size field is filled for only some rows; it gives once, few, many or a size class.

J	V	D	size	CDR3	DNA
TRBJ2-1	TRBV7-7	NA	NA	CASSARLVADYNEQFF	TGTGCTAGCAGCGCAAGATTGGTAGCGGACTACAATGAGCAGTTCTTC
TRBJ1-1	TRBV5-6	NA	NA	CASHQGWTEAFF	TGTGCCAGCCACCAGGGATGGACTGAAGCTTTCTTT
TRBJ2-5	TRBV7-2	NA	NA	CASSFQTVYQETQYF	TGTGCCAGCAGCTTCCAGACAGTTTACCAAGAGACCCAGTACTTC
TRBJ2-2	TRBV6-5	TRBD1	NA	CASRETGEGAGELFF	TGTGCCAGCAGGGAGACAGGGGAAGGGGCCGGGGAGCTGTTTTTT
TRBJ2-7	TRBV6-5	TRBD1	once	CASRAGTGGTEQYF	TGTGCCAGCAGGGCCGGGACAGGGGGCACCGAGCAGTACTTC
TRBJ1-1	TRBV5-1	NA	once	CASSSNHRVTEAFF	TGCGCCAGCAGTTCAAATCACAGGGTCACTGAAGCTTTCTTT
TRBJ2-7	TRBV18	TRBD1	once	CASSQPRQGKDEQYF	TGTGCCAGCTCACAACCCCGACAGGGAAAAGACGAGCAGTACTTC
TRBJ1-2	TRBV11-2	NA	few	CASSLEGAPNYGYTF	TGTGCCAGCAGCTTAGAGGGGGCCCCTAACTATGGCTACACCTTC
TRBJ1-2	TRBV7-3	NA	NA	CASSLTQRTFSNYGYTF	TGTGCCAGCAGCTTAACCCAAAGGACATTCTCAAACTATGGCTACACCTTC
TRBJ2-3	TRBV9	NA	NA	CASSDRGTDTQYF	TGTGCCAGCAGCGATCGGGGCACAGATACGCAGTATTTT
TRBJ2-7	TRBV29-1	TRBD2	NA	CSASRGHRLAGADEQYF	TGCAGCGCGTCGCGGGGACATCGACTAGCGGGAGCTGACGAGCAGTACTTC
TRBJ1-1	TRBV7-9	TRBD1	NA	CASSQGDTFEAFF	TGTGCCAGCAGCCAGGGGGACACCTTTGAAGCTTTCTTT
TRBJ1-2	TRBV9	NA	NA	CASSYGGNYGYTF	TGTGCCAGCAGCTATGGAGGGAACTATGGCTACACCTTC
TRBJ2-7	TRBV7-9	TRBD2	NA	CASSFAGVGEQYF	TGTGCCAGCAGCTTCGCGGGAGTTGGCGAGCAGTACTTC
TRBJ2-3	TRBV9	NA	NA	CASSGEVSTDTQYF	TGTGCCAGCAGCGGGGAGGTTAGCACAGATACGCAGTATTTT
TRBJ2-3	TRBV6-6	TRBD2	NA	CASSLSGGGTDTQYF	TGTGCCAGCAGCTTAAGCGGGGGGGGCACAGATACGCAGTATTTT
TRBJ2-1	TRBV6-2/TRBV6-3	NA	NA	CASSFGFYNEQFF	TGTGCCAGCAGTTTCGGGTTCTACAATGAGCAGTTCTTC
TRBJ2-3	TRBV7-2	NA	NA	CASSPTTSTDTQYF	TGTGCCAGCAGCCCAACTACCAGCACAGATACGCAGTATTTT
TRBJ2-7	TRBV5-6	NA	NA	CASSPGVGGSYEQYF	TGTGCCAGCAGCCCGGGGGTGGGCGGCTCCTACGAGCAGTACTTC
TRBJ2-1	TRBV7-2	TRBD2	NA	CASSLRDYSYNEQFF	TGTGCCAGCAGCTTGCGGGACTACTCCTACAATGAGCAGTTCTTC
TRBJ2-7	TRBV12-3/TRBV12-4	NA	few	CASSLGGVYEQYF	TGTGCCAGCAGTTTAGGGGGAGTCTACGAGCAGTACTTC
TRBJ1-2	TRBV6-5	NA	NA	CASSSPGQTNYGYTF	TGTGCCAGCAGTTCCCCGGGACAAACTAACTATGGCTACACCTTC
TRBJ2-7	TRBV7-2	TRBD1	NA	CASSLSGQALSEQYF	TGTGCCAGCAGCTTATCGGGACAGGCTCTATCCGAGCAGTACTTC
TRBJ2-5	TRBV7-3	NA	NA	CASSQQGQETQYF	TGTGCCAGCAGCCAACAGGGCCAAGAGACCCAGTACTTC
TRBJ1-5	TRBV6-5	NA	NA	CASSYEGSGNQPQHF	TGTGCCAGCAGTTACGAGGGAAGTGGAAATCAGCCCCAGCATTTT
TRBJ1-1	TRBV20-1	NA	NA	CSAVSSEAFF	TGCAGTGCCGTTTCGTCTGAAGCTTTCTTT
TRBJ2-2	TRBV3-1/TRBV3-2	NA	NA	CASSQDRDTNTGELFF	TGTGCCAGCAGCCAAGATCGGGACACAAACACCGGGGAGCTGTTTTTT
TRBJ2-7	TRBV5-1	NA	NA	CASSSTGTYEQYF	TGCGCCAGCAGCTCAACAGGTACCTACGAGCAGTACTTC
TRBJ1-4	TRBV7-2	NA	NA	CASSLGSAGEKLFF	TGTGCCAGCAGCTTAGGTTCAGCGGGGGAAAAACTGTTTTTT
TRBJ2-7	TRBV10-3	NA	NA	CAVQGGPYYEQYF	TGTGCCGTCCAAGGGGGACCCTACTACGAGCAGTACTTC
TRBJ2-1	TRBV7-2	TRBD2	NA	CASSLAAGGVVEQFF	TGTGCCAGCAGCTTAGCGGCGGGGGGAGTAGTTGAGCAGTTCTTC
TRBJ2-7	TRBV2	NA	NA	CASSAGFQYF	TGTGCCAGCAGTGCAGGTTTTCAGTACTTC
TRBJ2-2	TRBV3-1/TRBV3-2	TRBD1	NA	CASSDLTGASAAGELFF	TGTGCCAGCAGCGACCTCACAGGGGCCTCGGCGGCCGGGGAGCTGTTTTTT
TRBJ1-1	TRBV7-9	NA	NA	CASLPGGSMNTEAFF	TGTGCCAGCCTTCCGGGGGGGTCCATGAACACTGAAGCTTTCTTT
TRBJ2-1	TRBV12-3/TRBV12-4	TRBD1	NA	CASRRDRGEQFF	TGTGCCAGCAGACGGGACAGGGGTGAGCAGTTCTTC
TRBJ2-1	TRBV9	TRBD2	NA	CASSEGTSGRRSYNEQFF	TGTGCCAGCAGCGAGGGGACTAGCGGGAGGCGCTCCTACAATGAGCAGTTCTTC
TRBJ2-7	TRBV28	TRBD1	NA	CASSLEGVGGQGYEQYF	TGTGCCAGCAGTTTAGAGGGGGTAGGGGGACAGGGTTACGAGCAGTACTTC
TRBJ2-1	TRBV9	TRBD2	NA	CASSVEGSGGSYNEQFF	TGTGCCAGCAGCGTAGAGGGTAGCGGGGGCTCCTACAATGAGCAGTTCTTC
TRBJ1-1	TRBV5-6	TRBD1	NA	CASSYTRGRAFF	TGTGCCAGCAGTTATACCAGGGGGCGAGCTTTCTTT
TRBJ2-1	TRBV6-5	TRBD2	NA	CASSGKRGGRDEQFF	TGTGCCAGCAGCGGAAAGCGGGGGGGCAGGGATGAGCAGTTCTTC
TRBJ2-5	TRBV2	TRBD1	NA	CASSLRDSPLGQETQYF	TGTGCCAGCAGCCTCCGGGACAGCCCTCTGGGACAAGAGACCCAGTACTTC
TRBJ2-2	TRBV11-1	NA	NA	CASSLSGGLDGELFF	TGTGCCAGCAGCTTATCCGGCGGGCTGGACGGGGAGCTGTTTTTT
TRBJ2-1	TRBV28	TRBD2	NA	CASSTPRLAGDNEQFF	TGTGCCAGCAGTACACCGCGACTAGCGGGAGACAATGAGCAGTTCTTC
TRBJ1-4	TRBV6-5	NA	many	CAATTGEKLFF	TGTGCCGCGACGACTGGGGAAAAACTGTTTTTT
TRBJ2-3	TRBV7-9	NA	NA	CASSTADTDTQYF	TGTGCCAGCAGCACCGCAGATACAGATACGCAGTATTTT